These 27 T cell receptor beta chains originate from one sample sequenced in a study of long-term antiretroviral therapy in people with HIV. Running of the v3.0 immunoSEQ assay took place at survey level. Here immunoSEQ multiplex PCR was the method, and the copy in TCRdb shows in-frame clones only, minus some. The sample holds 35,000 to 45,000 clones; roughly 93% are singletons and the top ten take 3.6%. The sample consisted of unsorted PBMCs, taken 4.1 years after starting antiretroviral therapy. These receptors were taken from a woman aged 45-60 years with HIV.

The rearrangement uses TRBV6-6 and TRBJ1-3, with D unclear. The CDR3 is made up of 15 amino acids. The germline V gene has CDR1 MNHNY and CDR2 SVGAGI (reference sequence). Trimming shortened V by 6 bases and J by 0 bases, and 12 bases separated the two germline ends. This CDR3 is CASSPFAGSGNTIYF. The CDR3 DNA is TGTGCCAGCAGCCCCTTTGCGGGCTCTGGAAACACCATATATTTT.

The rearrangement uses TRBV5-1 and TRBJ2-1, with D perhaps given as TRBD1 or TRBD2 (5 bases each). Trimming pared 1 base from V and 1 base from J, leaving 9 bases between. Germline assignment: CDR1 SGHRS and CDR2 YFSETQ. CDR3 size: 15 residues. The CDR3: CASSLQGPSYNEQFF. DNA of the CDR3: TGCGCCAGCAGCTTGCAGGGACCGTCCTACAATGAGCAGTTCTTC.

This chain links TRBV5-1 with TRBJ1-4; D perhaps matches TRBD1 (6 bases). The CDR3 spans 15 residues. V gave up 0 bases and J gave up 8 bases, with 14 bases separating them. Looked up from germline, CDR1 is SGHRS and CDR2 is YFSETQ. CDR3 DNA sequence: TGCGCCAGCAGCTTGGGTGGGGGCGCCGGGGAAAAACTGTTTTTT. Translating it yields CASSLGGGAGEKLFF.

The J gene is TRBJ1-1, the V gene TRBV11-2; D remains ambiguous. Germline V gene sequence: CDR1 SGHAT, CDR2 FQNNGV. The CDR3 runs to 12 residues. V was trimmed by 3 bases and J by 10 bases, leaving 12 bases between them. CDR3 loop: CASSFNGWGAFF. CDR3 in DNA: TGTGCCAGCAGCTTTAATGGCTGGGGAGCTTTCTTT.

In DNA, the CDR3 is TGTGCCATCGGTCCAGGGTCGGAGCCCCAGCATTTT. This gives the protein CAIGPGSEPQHF. The chain carries TRBV10-3 and TRBJ1-5; D may be TRBD1 (5 bases). Trimming removed 8 bases from V and 8 bases from J, with 13 bases in between. Germline V lookup: CDR1 ENHRY, CDR2 SYGVKD. CDR3 length: 12 amino acids.

The chain recombines TRBV6-1 with TRBJ1-5; TRBD1 aligns across 7 bases. The germline gives CDR1 MNHNS, CDR2 SASEGT. V lost 6 bases to trimming and J lost 0 bases; unmatched junction nucleotides: 5. This CDR3 is built from 15 residues. CDR3: CASRTRGVSNQPQHF. CDR3 nucleotides: TGTGCCAGCAGGACCAGGGGGGTTAGCAATCAGCCCCAGCATTTT.

The chain links TRBV6-6 to TRBJ2-1; D may be TRBD1 (6 bases). The germline V gene has CDR1 MNHNY and CDR2 SVGAGI (reference sequence). The germline V and J ends were trimmed by 6 bases and 10 bases, with 19 bases remaining between them. The CDR3 sequence is 14 residues long. The CDR3 protein is CASSPFTGISEQFF. The CDR3 nucleotides read TGTGCCAGCAGCCCCTTTACAGGGATCAGCGAGCAGTTCTTC.

The chain links TRBV4-2 to TRBJ1-4; TRBD1 matches at 8 bases. CDR3 length: 15 residues. V lost 2 bases and J lost 8; bases outside the gene matches: 7. Germline assignment: CDR1 LGHNA and CDR2 YNFKEQ. The CDR3, as DNA: TGTGCCAGCAGCCAACCTACAGGGGGACGGGAAAAACTGTTTTTT. It translates to CASSQPTGGREKLFF.

The V gene is TRBV7-2, the J gene TRBJ1-2; D is unclear. Germline V gives CDR1 SGHTA, CDR2 FQGNSA. The CDR3 contains 14 residues. Trimming removed 5 bases from V and 0 bases from J, with 10 bases in between. The CDR3 sequence is CASSPDGSNYGYTF. CDR3 coding DNA: TGTGCCAGCAGCCCGGACGGATCTAACTATGGCTACACCTTC.

In this sample, this clone turned up a few times. The chain combines TRBV27 with TRBJ2-5; D gene unclear. The germline gives CDR1 MNHEY, CDR2 SMNVEV (reference sequence). CDR3 length: 14 residues. V was clipped by 5 bases and J by 2 bases, with 12 bases between them. CDR3 coding DNA: TGTGCCAGCAGTCCCTTGGACGGACAAGAGACCCAGTACTTC. This encodes CASSPLDGQETQYF.

The CDR3 loop is CASSGRTANYGYTF. CDR3 nucleotide sequence: TGTGCCAGTAGTGGACGGACAGCTAACTATGGCTACACCTTC. This chain connects TRBV19 to TRBJ1-2; possibly TRBD1 for D (6 bases). The CDR3 has 14 amino acids. CDR1 LNHDA and CDR2 SQIVND come from the germline V gene (reference sequence). The V end was cut by 5 bases, the J end by 0 bases, with 10 bases between.

This clone appeared a single time. The chain uses TRBV7-9 and TRBJ2-7; D not certain. In germline, CDR1 is SEHNR, CDR2 FQNEAQ (reference sequence). The CDR3 has 14 amino acids. Trimming shortened V by 4 bases and J by 0 bases, and 10 bases separated the two germline ends. CDR3 residues: CASSSGGGSYEQYF. CDR3 coding DNA: TGTGCCAGCAGCTCGGGCGGTGGCTCCTACGAGCAGTACTTC. Combining the CDR3 with reference TRBV7-9 and TRBJ2-7 gives the whole variable domain DTGVSQNPRHKITKRGQNVTFRCDPISEHNRLYWYRQTLGQGPEFLTYFQNEAQLEKSRLLSDRFSAERPKGSFSTLEIQRTEQGDSAMYLCASSSGGGSYEQYFGPGTRLTVT.

The chain has TRBV4-2 and TRBJ2-1, with D unclear. Trimming pared 1 base from V and 8 bases from J, leaving 15 bases between. This CDR3 is 15 amino acids long. Looked up from germline, CDR1 is LGHNA and CDR2 is YNFKEQ. This chain's CDR3 is CASSQVRGRNYEQFF. The CDR3 coding sequence is TGTGCCAGCAGCCAAGTCAGAGGCAGGAACTATGAGCAGTTCTTC.

The CDR3 spells CASSRFIMGLDTDTQYF. As DNA, the CDR3 is TGTGCCAGTAGTCGCTTCATAATGGGACTTGACACAGATACGCAGTATTTT. The V and J genes are TRBV19 and TRBJ2-3; the D gene is possibly TRBD2 (6 bases). Germline assignment: CDR1 LNHDA and CDR2 SQIVND (reference sequence). CDR3 length: 17 residues. Trimming removed 5 bases at V and 2 bases at J, with 20 bases between.

The gene calls are TRBV7-2 and TRBJ2-3, with a possible D match to TRBD2 (6 bases). Trimming pared 1 base from V and 0 bases from J, leaving 8 bases between. Germline V gene lookup returns CDR1 SGHTA and CDR2 FQGNSA. This CDR3 is built from 15 residues. The CDR3 DNA follows: TGTGCCAGCAGCTTAGTCGGGACTAGCACAGATACGCAGTATTTT. Translating gives CASSLVGTSTDTQYF.

The V call is TRBV18, the J call TRBJ1-4; possibly TRBD1 for D (6 bases). The CDR3 runs 14 residues. V dropped 3 bases and J dropped 8 bases, with 13 bases sitting between them. Germline CDR1 KGHSH, CDR2 LQKENI. The CDR3 nucleotides are TGTGCCAGCTCACCTCAGGGGACATGGGAAAAACTGTTTTTT. As protein: CASSPQGTWEKLFF.

This clone was found once. The chain uses TRBV9 and TRBJ1-2; D is undetermined. Germline assignment: CDR1 SGDLS and CDR2 YYNGEE. The CDR3 has 17 residues. The V end was cut by 6 bases, the J end by 5 bases, with 26 bases between. In nucleotides, the CDR3 is TGTGCCAGCATCCCCCCCGCCCCCGGGCCCCGCGGGTATGGCTACACCTTC. It translates to CASIPPAPGPRGYGYTF.

The chain combines TRBV7-2 with TRBJ1-5; D gene uncertain. The ends were cut back, 2 bases at V and 0 bases at J, with 5 bases in the middle. Per the germline V gene, CDR1 is SGHTA and CDR2 is FQGNSA. The CDR3 contains 14 residues. Here the CDR3 reads CASSLSPSNQPQHF. The CDR3, as DNA: TGTGCCAGCAGCTTATCCCCTAGCAATCAGCCCCAGCATTTT.

The chain recombines TRBV9 with TRBJ2-7; no firm D call. The CDR3 loop spans 14 amino acids. Trimming stripped 0 bases from V and 0 bases from J, with 7 bases between. CDR1 and CDR2 (germline): SGDLS, YYNGEE. The CDR3 protein is CASSVGPSSYEQYF. The DNA for the CDR3 is TGTGCCAGCAGCGTAGGTCCCTCCTCCTACGAGCAGTACTTC.

The chain joins TRBV7-2 to TRBJ1-5; TRBD1 might be the D (5 bases). The CDR3 extends over 14 amino acids. Looked up from germline, CDR1 is SGHTA and CDR2 is FQGNSA. Trimming removed 2 bases from V and 8 bases from J, with 13 bases in between. CDR3 in amino acids: CASSLRAGREPQHF. For the CDR3, the DNA is TGTGCCAGCAGCTTACGGGCAGGGAGGGAGCCCCAGCATTTT.

The CDR3 region is CASSEGTVSYEQYF. The CDR3 coding sequence is TGTGCCAGCAGCGAAGGGACGGTCTCCTACGAGCAGTACTTC. J is TRBJ2-7 and V is TRBV9; the D call may be TRBD1 or TRBD2 (5 bases each). Germline V gene data show CDR1 as SGDLS and CDR2 as YYNGEE. The length of the CDR3 is 14 residues. Trimming shortened V by 3 bases and J by 0 bases, and 10 bases separated the two germline ends.

This clone came up once. CDR3 amino acids: CASSVGLVYNEQFF. DNA of the CDR3: TGTGCCAGCAGTGTAGGACTAGTCTACAATGAGCAGTTCTTC. The V call is TRBV6-1, the J call TRBJ2-1; 7 nucleotides match TRBD2. The CDR3 consists of 14 residues. Germline V gives CDR1 MNHNS, CDR2 SASEGT. J gave up 3 bases and V 4 bases, and 3 bases lay outside the gene matches.

The chain recombines TRBV5-1 with TRBJ2-5, with 11 bases matching TRBD2. CDR3 length: 16 amino acids. With V trimmed by 0 bases and J by 1 base, 2 bases remained unmatched. Germline V gives CDR1 SGHRS, CDR2 YFSETQ. CDR3 nucleotides: TGCGCCAGCAGCTTGGAGGGACTAGCGGCCCAAGAGACCCAGTACTTC. It yields the protein CASSLEGLAAQETQYF.

The CDR3 bases are TGTGCCTGGGGACTAGCGGGGGTCAATGAGCAGTTCTTC. Translating it yields CAWGLAGVNEQFF. The chain has TRBV30 and TRBJ2-1, with 13 bases identical to TRBD2. V trimming: 5 bases; J trimming: 6 bases; junction bases outside the gene matches: 1. From germline, CDR1 is GTSNPN and CDR2 SVGIG (reference sequence). The CDR3 has 13 amino acids. The complete variable domain, with remaining parts taken from reference TRBV30 and TRBJ2-1, reads SQTIHQWPATLVQPVGSPLSLECTVEGTSNPNLYWYRQAAGRGLQLLFYSVGIGQISSEVPQNLSASRPQDRQFILSSKKLLLSDSGFYLCAWGLAGVNEQFFGPGTRLTVL.

The J gene is TRBJ1-5, the V gene TRBV6-5; D possibly corresponds to TRBD1 (5 bases). V lost 1 base and J lost 7, with 14 bases in between. The CDR3 is made up of 15 amino acids. Germline V gene lookup returns CDR1 MNHEY and CDR2 SVGAGI. This CDR3 reads CASSYFREERQPQHF. The CDR3 DNA follows: TGTGCCAGCAGTTACTTCAGGGAAGAGAGGCAGCCCCAGCATTTT.

The chain is built from TRBV30 and TRBJ2-7, with TRBD2 matching over 9 bases. Unmatched junction bases numbered 1, after V lost 5 bases and J lost 2 bases. This CDR3 region has 12 residues. Looked up from germline, CDR1 is GTSNPN and CDR2 is SVGIG (reference sequence). The CDR3 spells CAWGLAPYEQYF. The DNA of the CDR3 is TGTGCCTGGGGACTAGCGCCCTACGAGCAGTACTTC.

The genes are TRBV19 and TRBJ1-4, with 10 positions matching TRBD1. The CDR3 runs to 15 residues. With 7 bases clipped from V and 8 bases from J, the junction kept 10 bases outside the gene matches. Looked up from germline, CDR1 is LNHDA and CDR2 is SQIVND (reference sequence). The CDR3, as DNA: TGTGCCAGTACTCAACCGGGACAGGGGAACGAAAAACTGTTTTTT. It yields the protein CASTQPGQGNEKLFF.